Below, 17 T cell receptor beta chains from the same sample are listed, as sequenced in a study of early T cells in non-severe SARS-CoV-2 infection. One entry per CDR3 protein results from TCRdb running MiXCR on the 5' RACE reads. Of tens of thousands of distinct CDR3 sequences in the sample, roughly an eighth were seen once. Source material: whole blood. All receptors come from an adult who was a healthcare worker with PCR-confirmed SARS-CoV-2 infection or an uninfected control (not recorded which).

This clonotype was seen more than once but under ten times. This chain joins TRBV28 and TRBJ1-3; D is ambiguous. Trimming cost V 8 bases and J 0 bases, with 11 bases left between them. The CDR3 is 14 amino acids. CDR1 is MDHEN, CDR2 SYDVKM, per germline. CDR3 protein: CASLDGISGNTIYF. The CDR3 nucleotides read TGTGCCAGCCTGGACGGGATCTCTGGAAACACCATATATTTT.

This clonotype occurred many times. The chain carries TRBV29-1 and TRBJ2-5; 8 bases map to TRBD2. Germline V CDR1 and CDR2: SQVTM, ANQGSEA. The CDR3 is made up of 14 amino acids. V trimming: 7 bases; J trimming: 2 bases; junction bases outside the gene matches: 9. The CDR3 spells CSARTSLPQETQYF. In DNA form, the CDR3 reads TGCAGCGCCAGGACTAGCCTTCCTCAAGAGACCCAGTACTTC.

This clonotype was detected ten times or more. The chain uses TRBV30 and TRBJ2-7, with D perhaps matching TRBD1 or TRBD2 (7 bases each). This CDR3 contains 14 residues. Trimming removed 3 bases at V and 1 base at J, with 13 bases between. Per germline, CDR1 GTSNPN and CDR2 SVGIG (reference sequence). DNA of the CDR3: TGTGCCTGGAGCCAGGGGGGGACATCCTACGAGCAGTACTTC. This sequence encodes CAWSQGGTSYEQYF.

This clonotype occurred a few times. J is TRBJ1-3 and V is TRBV3-2; TRBD1 is the table's D call, not checked against the DNA. TRBV3-2 is a listed pseudogene. CDR3 size: 14 residues. CDR3 sequence reads: CASNLQGAGNTIYF. CDR3 bases: TGTGCCAGCAACCTACAGGGGGCAGGAAACACCATATATTTT.

The chain employs TRBV20-1 and TRBJ2-1; D is ambiguous. The CDR3 is 12 residues long. V shed 3 bases and J shed 6 bases, with 9 bases lying between them. The germline V gene encodes CDR1 DFQATT and CDR2 SNEGSKA (reference sequence). CDR3 in amino acids: CSASRRRNEQFF. CDR3 coding DNA: TGCAGTGCTAGTCGCCGCCGCAATGAGCAGTTCTTC.

This clonotype has a count of ten or more. This chain joins TRBV7-2 and TRBJ2-3, with D possibly TRBD1 on 5 matching bases. The CDR3 covers 14 residues. V lost 5 bases and J 1 base, leaving 10 bases between the germline ends. Germline loops: CDR1 SGHTA, CDR2 FQGNSA. The CDR3, as DNA: TGTGCCAGCAGCGCTGACAGTCGCACAGATACGCAGTATTTT. Protein product: CASSADSRTDTQYF.

The rearrangement links TRBV5-1 to TRBJ2-5; D gene unclear. The CDR3 spans 11 residues. Trimming shortened V by 7 bases and J by 2 bases, and 6 bases separated the two germline ends. Germline CDR1 and CDR2: SGHRS and YFSETQ. CDR3 protein: CASGPQETQYF. The CDR3 coding sequence is TGCGCCAGCGGACCGCAAGAGACCCAGTACTTC. Looking up the rest from reference TRBV5-1 and TRBJ2-5 gives the full variable domain: KAGVTQTPRYLIKTRGQQVTLSCSPISGHRSVSWYQQTPGQGLQFLFEYFSETQRNKGNFPGRFSGRQFSNSRSEMNVSTLELGDSALYLCASGPQETQYFGPGTRLLVL.

V and J are TRBV9 and TRBJ1-1; D gene uncertain. There are 14 residues in the CDR3. The germline CDR1 and CDR2 sequences are SGDLS and YYNGEE. V lost 4 bases and J lost 5, with 15 bases in between. CDR3 sequence reads: CASSPGPFKTEAFF. CDR3 DNA: TGTGCCAGCAGCCCTGGCCCCTTTAAGACTGAAGCTTTCTTT.

The chain carries TRBV7-8 and TRBJ2-7, with D tentatively TRBD1 (6 bases). The CDR3 has 12 residues. Trimming took off 1 base at V and 12 bases at J, with 13 bases between the two ends. CDR1 and CDR2 from the germline V gene are SGHVS and FQNEAQ. CDR3 amino acids: CASSLEGTRRYF. CDR3 sequence (DNA): TGTGCCAGCAGCTTAGAAGGGACACGAAGGTACTTC. The full variable domain, completed using reference TRBV7-8 and TRBJ2-7, is GAGVSQSPRYKVAKRGQDVALRCDPISGHVSLFWYQQALGQGPEFLTYFQNEAQLDKSGLPSDRFFAERPEGSVSTLKIQRTQQEDSAVYLCASSLEGTRRYFGPGTRLTVT.

The genes are TRBV4-1 and TRBJ2-1; D not resolved. Between the trimmed V and J ends, which lost 1 base and 8 bases, there was a span of 3 bases. The CDR3 is 11 residues long. The germline V gene encodes CDR1 MGHRA and CDR2 YSYEKL. The CDR3 nucleotides are TGCGCCAGCAGCCAAGGACATGAGCAGTTCTTC. Translating gives CASSQGHEQFF.

The rearrangement uses TRBV6-2 or TRBV6-3 and TRBJ2-1; 9 positions match TRBD2. The CDR3 length is 18 residues. V trimming: 11 bases; J trimming: 3 bases; junction bases outside the gene matches: 20. The germline V gene encodes CDR1 MNHEY and CDR2 SVGEGT. The CDR3 sequence is CASSRFIVSGGRYNEQFF. Written as DNA, the CDR3 is TGTGCCTCCAGCAGATTTATAGTAAGCGGGGGGCGCTACAATGAGCAGTTCTTC.

This clonotype was picked up a small number of times. The rearrangement links TRBV19 to TRBJ2-3; D is undetermined. V was clipped by 8 bases and J by 6 bases, with 15 bases between them. Germline loops: CDR1 LNHDA, CDR2 SQIVND (reference sequence). There are 13 residues in the CDR3. CDR3 DNA: TGTGCCAGTGCTTGGGGTAACACGGATACGCAGTATTTT. This codes for CASAWGNTDTQYF.

This chain links TRBV9 with TRBJ1-3; no clear D gene. CDR1 is SGDLS, CDR2 YYNGEE, per germline. V shed 0 bases and J shed 2 bases, with 9 bases lying between them. This CDR3 region has 15 residues. Here the CDR3 DNA reads TGTGCCAGCAGCGTAGCTAATGCAGCTGGAAACACCATATATTTT. Encoded protein: CASSVANAAGNTIYF.

This clonotype has just a few counts. This chain uses TRBV3-1 with TRBJ1-1, with 8 bases identical to TRBD1. V shed 2 bases and J 3 bases; nucleotides not matched to a gene: 11. CDR1 LGHDT and CDR2 YNNKEL come from the germline V gene (reference sequence). The CDR3 length is 17 residues. The CDR3: CASSQPFAGGRYTEAFF. The CDR3 DNA is TGTGCCAGCAGCCAACCCTTCGCAGGGGGCCGGTACACTGAAGCTTTCTTT.

This clonotype was detected many times. The CDR3 DNA reads TGCGCCAGCAGCTTGGCCCGACGGAGAGGCTACACCTTC. Its translation: CASSLARRRGYTF. The J gene is TRBJ1-2, the V gene TRBV5-1; D unclear. CDR1 SGHRS and CDR2 YFSETQ come from the germline V gene. This CDR3 has 13 amino acids. V lost 0 bases and J lost 8, with 11 bases in between.

V usage is TRBV7-6 and J usage is TRBJ2-5, with 7 nucleotides matching TRBD1. CDR3 length: 18 residues. The V gene end was trimmed by 5 bases and the J gene end by 3 bases; junction bases not matched to a gene: 18. Germline V gene data show CDR1 as SGHVS and CDR2 as FNYEAQ. CDR3 nucleotides: TGTGCCAGCAGCACCAACAGGGGACGTCGTAAAATCGAAGAGACCCAGTACTTC. Protein sequence: CASSTNRGRRKIEETQYF.

About this clonotype: A single base separates this from a much larger clone, so it may be a read error. The conserved phenylalanine or tryptophan normally closing the CDR3 is absent here, so this likely arose from a read error. The genes are TRBV28 and TRBJ2-1, with 8 bases identical to TRBD2. V shed 8 bases and J 9 bases; nucleotides not matched to a gene: 15. The germline V gene has CDR1 MDHEN and CDR2 SYDVKM. This CDR3 comprises 15 residues. In DNA form, the CDR3 reads TGTGCCAGCCAGGGAATACGGGGGGGCCGCTTTGAGCAGTTCCTC. Translation gives CASQGIRGGRFEQFL.